These 24 T cell receptor beta chains were sequenced from one sample in a study of blood T cell repertoires in COVID-19. Sequencing was performed with immunoSEQ multiplex PCR; in TCRdb, only in-frame clones are kept and a portion is missing. The data contain 200,000 to 250,000 clones, about 88% of them singletons. The source material was peripheral blood. The receptors stem from a woman in her sixties or seventies with active or convalescent COVID-19.

CDR3 residues: CASKGGTGQETQYF. The CDR3 DNA reads as TGTGCCAGCAAGGGGGGGACTGGACAAGAGACCCAGTACTTC. The genes are TRBV2 and TRBJ2-5, with a weak D call TRBD2 (7 bases). Germline assignment: CDR1 SNHLY and CDR2 FYNNEI. The V and J ends lost 7 bases and 2 bases respectively, with 14 bases between them. CDR3 length: 14 residues.

The rearrangement links TRBV12-3 or TRBV12-4 to TRBJ2-3; 7 positions agree with TRBD2. Unmatched junction bases numbered 7, after V lost 7 bases and J lost 6 bases. The CDR3 consists of 13 residues. The CDR3, as DNA: TGTGCCAGCATCGGACTAGTCGGCGATACGCAGTATTTT. Translating gives CASIGLVGDTQYF.

In its sample, this clone was seen a few times. The genes are TRBV5-1 and TRBJ1-4; possible D gene TRBD1, 5 bases. V dropped 0 bases and J dropped 3 bases, with 6 bases sitting between them. In germline, CDR1 is SGHRS, CDR2 YFSETQ. The CDR3 contains 14 residues. Here the CDR3 DNA reads TGCGCCAGCAGCTTGGGACAGCCTAATGAAAAACTGTTTTTT. It translates to CASSLGQPNEKLFF.

The V gene is TRBV18, the J gene TRBJ2-6, with D tentatively TRBD2 (6 bases). V was cut by 1 base and J by 0 bases, with 16 bases left in between. CDR1 is KGHSH and CDR2 is LQKENI in the germline V gene. This CDR3 is built from 19 residues. CDR3 DNA: TGTGCCAGCTCACCACAGCGGGCAGGCGAAGTCTCTGGGGCCAACGTCCTGACTTTC. Its translation: CASSPQRAGEVSGANVLTF.

CDR3 in amino acids: CASSPIPGQETQYF. In DNA, the CDR3 is TGTGCCAGCTCACCAATTCCCGGCCAAGAGACCCAGTACTTC. The genes are TRBV18 and TRBJ2-5; D gene ambiguous. Germline lookup yields CDR1 KGHSH and CDR2 LQKENI. V lost 2 bases to trimming and J lost 1 base, with 8 bases between them. This CDR3 comprises 14 residues.

A few counts support this clone. The rearrangement joins TRBV28 to TRBJ2-1, with D unresolved. The CDR3 totals 11 residues. V lost 2 bases, J lost 9 bases, and 5 bases lay in between. Looked up from germline, CDR1 is MDHEN and CDR2 is SYDVKM. The CDR3: CASSLRGEQFF. The CDR3 DNA reads TGTGCCAGCAGTTTACGAGGTGAGCAGTTCTTC.

V usage is TRBV6-5 and J usage is TRBJ1-2, with D possibly TRBD1 on 5 matching bases. The germline V gene encodes CDR1 MNHEY and CDR2 SVGAGI. Trimming removed 6 bases at V and 3 bases at J, with 14 bases between. The CDR3 consists of 14 residues. The CDR3: CASRGRGRDYGYTF. For the CDR3, the DNA is TGTGCCAGCAGGGGGAGGGGCAGGGACTATGGCTACACCTTC.

This chain links TRBV10-1 with TRBJ1-6; D not resolved. V was pared by 0 bases and J by 7 bases, with 10 bases between. The germline V gene has CDR1 WNHNN and CDR2 SYGVQD (reference sequence). The CDR3 extends over 15 amino acids. CDR3 loop: CASSESVGRNSPLHF. CDR3 bases: TGCGCCAGCAGTGAGTCTGTAGGGAGGAATTCACCCCTCCACTTT.

The rearrangement uses TRBV7-9 and TRBJ2-5, with 7 bases matching TRBD1. V lost 6 bases and J lost 1; bases outside the gene matches: 8. This CDR3 spans 15 amino acids. Germline loops: CDR1 SEHNR, CDR2 FQNEAQ (reference sequence). CDR3 nucleotides: TGTGCCAGCAGTTACGCCGGGACAGCCCAAGAGACCCAGTACTTC. Translated, it gives CASSYAGTAQETQYF.

V and J are TRBV11-2 and TRBJ2-1; D gene unclear. Trimming cost V 2 bases and J 6 bases, with 2 bases left between them. Per germline, CDR1 SGHAT and CDR2 FQNNGV. This CDR3 is built from 11 residues. The DNA of the CDR3 is TGTGCCAGCAGCTTACTCAATGAGCAGTTCTTC. Translating gives CASSLLNEQFF.

The V and J genes are TRBV6-2 or TRBV6-3 and TRBJ2-5, with TRBD1 matching over 10 bases. CDR3 length: 15 residues. V was pared by 4 bases and J by 0 bases, with 2 bases of the junction left unmatched. In germline, CDR1 is MNHEY, CDR2 SVGEGT. The CDR3 spells CASSSGTGDQETQYF. CDR3 in DNA: TGTGCCAGCAGTTCCGGGACAGGGGACCAAGAGACCCAGTACTTC.

The chain has TRBV5-6 and TRBJ2-7; 12 nucleotides match TRBD2. The germline V gene encodes CDR1 SGHDT and CDR2 YYEEEE. CDR3 size: 16 residues. Trimming removed 2 bases from V and 4 bases from J; junction bases left unmatched: 7. The CDR3: CASSFLTSGGRYEQYF. In DNA form, the CDR3 reads TGTGCCAGCAGCTTCCTGACTAGCGGGGGTCGATACGAGCAGTACTTC.

This clone was detected a few times. The same CDR3 can be traced to other DNA sequences in this sample. The rearrangement links TRBV4-1 to TRBJ2-7, with D hard to call. There are 13 residues in the CDR3. Germline V gives CDR1 MGHRA, CDR2 YSYEKL. V lost 0 bases, J lost 4 bases, and 7 bases lay in between. The DNA for the CDR3 is TGCGCCAGCAGCCAAGATGGAGCTTACGAGCAGTACTTC. This translates into CASSQDGAYEQYF.

The chain joins TRBV5-6 to TRBJ2-6; tentative D call: TRBD2 (5 bases). Germline values: CDR1 SGHDT, CDR2 YYEEEE. V shed 2 bases and J shed 0 bases, with 9 bases lying between them. The CDR3 covers 16 residues. The CDR3 loop is CASSFGRGSGANVLTF. The CDR3, as DNA: TGTGCCAGCAGCTTTGGACGGGGCTCTGGGGCCAACGTCCTGACTTTC. The complete variable domain, with remaining parts taken from reference TRBV5-6 and TRBJ2-6, reads DAGVTQSPTHLIKTRGQQVTLRCSPKSGHDTVSWYQQALGQGPQFIFQYYEEEERQRGNFPDRFSGHQFPNYSSELNVNALLLGDSALYLCASSFGRGSGANVLTFGAGSRLTVL.

V usage is TRBV18 and J usage is TRBJ1-2; D possibly corresponds to TRBD1 (6 bases). The CDR3 has 15 residues. The germline V and J ends were trimmed by 2 bases and 3 bases, with 13 bases remaining between them. The germline V gene has CDR1 KGHSH and CDR2 LQKENI. The CDR3 nucleotides are TGTGCCAGCTCACCAACTGGGGGCAAGGACTATGGCTACACCTTC. Residues: CASSPTGGKDYGYTF.

This sequence joins TRBV18 and TRBJ1-1; D ambiguous. The CDR3 has 15 amino acids. Per the germline V gene, CDR1 is KGHSH and CDR2 is LQKENI. V was pared by 6 bases and J by 3 bases, with 17 bases between. In DNA form, the CDR3 reads TGTGCCAGCTCGCCTATAGCGGGCGAGTACACTGAAGCTTTCTTT. Protein sequence: CASSPIAGEYTEAFF.

This chain connects TRBV12-3 or TRBV12-4 to TRBJ1-5; no clear D. V gave up 6 bases and J gave up 9 bases, with 9 bases separating them. CDR3 length: 11 amino acids. The CDR3 loop reads CASSQGGPQHF. The CDR3 bases are TGTGCCAGCAGCCAAGGAGGGCCCCAGCATTTT.

The chain has TRBV29-1 and TRBJ1-5; D remains unclear. V was cut by 4 bases and J by 10 bases, with 14 bases left in between. CDR3 length: 12 residues. Germline V gives CDR1 SQVTM, CDR2 ANQGSEA. The CDR3 nucleotides read TGCAGCGTTGTACTCGGCGAGGGCCCCCAGCATTTT. As protein: CSVVLGEGPQHF.

The V call is TRBV7-2, the J call TRBJ1-2; 7 bases align to TRBD1. Trimming took 4 bases from V and 6 from J; bases not matched to a gene: 5. The CDR3 spans 13 residues. The germline CDR1 and CDR2 sequences are SGHTA and FQGNSA. The CDR3 nucleotides are TGTGCCAGCAGCTCAGGGGGGTCCAATGGCTACACCTTC. It yields the protein CASSSGGSNGYTF.

The CDR3 DNA follows: TGTGCCAGCAGCTTAAAATTAGCAGGGCCCACTGAAGCTTTCTTT. As protein: CASSLKLAGPTEAFF. The chain joins TRBV7-3 to TRBJ1-1, with D possibly matching TRBD1 (5 bases). The CDR3 is 15 amino acids. V dropped 1 base and J dropped 4 bases, with 13 bases sitting between them. Germline values: CDR1 SGHTA, CDR2 FQGTGA.

The CDR3: CSVLWTGPLQETQYF. The CDR3 coding sequence is TGCAGCGTTTTGTGGACAGGCCCTCTCCAAGAGACCCAGTACTTC. The chain uses TRBV29-1 and TRBJ2-5, with 7 bases that match TRBD1. The CDR3 consists of 15 residues. Germline loops: CDR1 SQVTM, CDR2 ANQGSEA. With V trimmed by 5 bases and J by 1 base, 10 bases remained unmatched.

This clone was recorded only once. The chain combines TRBV29-1 with TRBJ2-1; TRBD2 agrees at 11 bases. CDR1 is SQVTM and CDR2 is ANQGSEA in the germline V gene. This CDR3 is 18 amino acids long. With V trimmed by 3 bases and J by 8 bases, 18 bases remained unmatched. The CDR3 spells CSVDLLAGGLTDLDEQFF. CDR3 DNA sequence: TGCAGCGTTGATCTGCTAGCGGGGGGACTTACCGACCTCGATGAGCAGTTCTTC.

As concerns this clone: The same CDR3 can be traced to other DNA sequences in this sample. The V call is TRBV27, the J call TRBJ1-1; D is possibly TRBD1 (6 bases). The CDR3 has 15 residues. Trimming shortened V by 8 bases and J by 1 base, and 17 bases separated the two germline ends. The germline CDR1 and CDR2 sequences are MNHEY and SMNVEV (reference sequence). The CDR3 protein is CASLAWGQRNTEAFF. As DNA, the CDR3 is TGTGCCAGCTTAGCCTGGGGGCAGCGGAACACTGAAGCTTTCTTT.

V and J are TRBV7-2 and TRBJ1-1; tentatively, D is TRBD1 (5 bases). Germline V gives CDR1 SGHTA, CDR2 FQGNSA. CDR3 length: 12 amino acids. Trimming left V 5 bases short and J 6 bases short, with 10 bases between. CDR3 sequence: CASSQLTAEAFF. DNA of the CDR3: TGTGCCAGCAGCCAACTGACAGCTGAAGCTTTCTTT.